This T cell receptor (beta chain) was sequenced during a study of early T cells in non-severe SARS-CoV-2 infection. General observations from the study: VDJdb matching, biased toward anti-spike CD8 responses, missed private and CD4 specificities.

This clonotype appeared many times. Its antigen is unidentified. Unique molecular identifiers were added to individual cDNA molecules. TCRdb used MiXCR to reprocess the 5' RACE reads, holding one entry per CDR3 protein. Of around 57,000 distinct CDR3 sequences detected, more than 5.5% appear once; the ten largest clones hold 3% to 4%. The V gene's germline CDR1 is SGHRS and CDR2 YFSETQ. Trimming pared 0 bases from V and 4 bases from J, leaving 5 bases between. The CDR3 is 13 residues long. The input for sequencing was whole blood, taken at baseline. This sequence originates from an adult who was a healthcare worker with PCR-confirmed SARS-CoV-2 infection or an uninfected control (not recorded which). This sequence joins TRBV5-1 and TRBJ2-1; the D is unclear. The CDR3 protein is CASSLAPYNEQFF. Written as DNA, the CDR3 is TGCGCCAGCAGCTTGGCCCCGTACAATGAGCAGTTCTTC.